One and the same sample provided the 10 T cell receptor beta chains below, sequenced in a study of shared clonotypes between healthy human individuals. CD8 cells classed as naive were CD45RO-negative and positively selected for CCR7, excluding terminally differentiated effector memory CD45RA+ cells. Assay used: immunoSEQ multiplex PCR; TCRdb lists only in-frame clones, some missing. The sample has roughly 890,000 clones, about 91% seen once. Sequenced: naive CD8+ T cells sorted from blood. The receptor source for this set is a young man in good health.

Points on this clone: This CDR3 is also generated by other DNA sequences in the sample. The chain couples TRBV4-1 to TRBJ2-7, with 7 bases identical to TRBD1. With V trimmed by 0 bases and J by 3 bases, 2 bases remained unmatched. Germline loops: CDR1 MGHRA, CDR2 YSYEKL. This CDR3 is 14 amino acids long. CDR3 in amino acids: CASSQEGGSYEQYF. The CDR3 nucleotides are TGCGCCAGCAGCCAAGAAGGGGGCAGCTACGAGCAGTACTTC.

This sequence joins TRBV27 and TRBJ2-7; D gene uncertain. CDR1 MNHEY and CDR2 SMNVEV come from the germline V gene (reference sequence). The CDR3 extends over 13 amino acids. V dropped 3 bases and J dropped 4 bases, with 10 bases sitting between them. DNA for the CDR3: TGTGCCAGCAGTTTGGCAAAAGGGTACGAGCAGTACTTC. The encoded protein is CASSLAKGYEQYF.

DNA for the CDR3: TGTGCCAGCAGCTTGGCGCGAATCCCCACCGAGCAGTACTTC. This gives the protein CASSLARIPTEQYF. The chain is built from TRBV5-6 and TRBJ2-7; no reliable D call. Germline V gene sequence: CDR1 SGHDT, CDR2 YYEEEE. The CDR3 contains 14 residues. V was pared by 0 bases and J by 6 bases, with 13 bases between.

The rearrangement uses TRBV5-6 and TRBJ2-1, with D perhaps assigned TRBD1 or TRBD2 (5 bases each). This CDR3 comprises 18 residues. V lost 5 bases to trimming and J lost 7 bases, with 28 bases between them. Germline V gene lookup returns CDR1 SGHDT and CDR2 YYEEEE. The CDR3 sequence: CASRTWGLGDRRSNEQFF. Written as DNA, the CDR3 is TGTGCCAGCAGAACTTGGGGCCTGGGGGACCGCAGGTCTAATGAGCAGTTCTTC.

This chain connects TRBV30 to TRBJ2-5; TRBD2 matches at 10 bases. V lost 2 bases to trimming and J lost 5 bases; unmatched junction nucleotides: 2. This CDR3 comprises 13 residues. CDR1 and CDR2 (germline): GTSNPN, SVGIG (reference sequence). CDR3 sequence reads: CAWSTSGIETQYF. CDR3 DNA sequence: TGTGCCTGGAGTACTAGCGGGATTGAGACCCAGTACTTC.

V gene TRBV18 combines with J gene TRBJ2-1; D remains ambiguous. CDR1 is KGHSH, CDR2 LQKENI, per germline. The CDR3 has 15 residues. The V end was cut by 3 bases, the J end by 0 bases, with 9 bases between. CDR3: CASSPAVGSYNEQFF. CDR3 nucleotides: TGTGCCAGCTCACCCGCAGTTGGCTCCTACAATGAGCAGTTCTTC.

The chain uses TRBV27 and TRBJ2-6; 9 bases map to TRBD1. V shed 3 bases and J 4 bases; nucleotides not matched to a gene: 7. Germline V CDR1 and CDR2: MNHEY, SMNVEV (reference sequence). The CDR3 is made up of 17 amino acids. The CDR3 DNA follows: TGTGCCAGCAGTTTTATTGACAGGGGGACGGGGGCCAACGTCCTGACTTTC. It is translated as CASSFIDRGTGANVLTF.

This clone was seen once. The rearrangement joins TRBV7-9 to TRBJ2-7; 8 nucleotides line up with TRBD1. Germline loops: CDR1 SEHNR, CDR2 FQNEAQ (reference sequence). After removal of 4 bases from V and 4 bases from J, the junction contained 6 bases not matched to a gene. The CDR3 is 14 residues long. CDR3 sequence (DNA): TGTGCCAGCAGCTCCGACAGGGGTCGGTACGAGCAGTACTTC. Protein product: CASSSDRGRYEQYF.

The rearrangement uses TRBV5-1 and TRBJ1-3, with a weak D call TRBD1 (6 bases). The CDR3 extends over 13 amino acids. V lost 0 bases to trimming and J lost 8 bases, with 9 bases between them. Germline CDR1 SGHRS, CDR2 YFSETQ. This CDR3 reads CASSLVGGDTIYF. Here the CDR3 DNA reads TGCGCCAGCAGCTTGGTAGGGGGAGACACCATATATTTT.

CDR3: CASSLGDRVSGNTIYF. DNA of the CDR3: TGCGCCAGCAGCTTGGGAGACAGGGTTTCTGGAAACACCATATATTTT. The rearrangement links TRBV5-1 to TRBJ1-3; the match to TRBD1 covers 7 bases. Germline trimming cut 0 bases from V and 1 base from J; bases unmatched to any gene: 4. Germline V gives CDR1 SGHRS, CDR2 YFSETQ. CDR3 length equals 16 residues. Using reference TRBV5-1 and TRBJ1-3 for the parts outside the CDR3, the full variable domain is KAGVTQTPRYLIKTRGQQVTLSCSPISGHRSVSWYQQTPGQGLQFLFEYFSETQRNKGNFPGRFSGRQFSNSRSEMNVSTLELGDSALYLCASSLGDRVSGNTIYFGEGSWLTVV.